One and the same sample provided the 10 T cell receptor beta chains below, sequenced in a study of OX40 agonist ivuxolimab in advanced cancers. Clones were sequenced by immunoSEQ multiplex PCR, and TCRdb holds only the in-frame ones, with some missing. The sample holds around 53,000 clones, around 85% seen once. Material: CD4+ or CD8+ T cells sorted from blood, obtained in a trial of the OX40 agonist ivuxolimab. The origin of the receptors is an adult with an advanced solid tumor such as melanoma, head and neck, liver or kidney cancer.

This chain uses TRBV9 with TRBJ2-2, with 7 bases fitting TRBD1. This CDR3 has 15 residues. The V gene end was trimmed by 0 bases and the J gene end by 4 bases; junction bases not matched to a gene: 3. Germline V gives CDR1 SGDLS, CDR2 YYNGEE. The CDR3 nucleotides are TGTGCCAGCAGCGTAGGAAGGGGGCGCACCGGGGAGCTGTTTTTT. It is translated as CASSVGRGRTGELFF.

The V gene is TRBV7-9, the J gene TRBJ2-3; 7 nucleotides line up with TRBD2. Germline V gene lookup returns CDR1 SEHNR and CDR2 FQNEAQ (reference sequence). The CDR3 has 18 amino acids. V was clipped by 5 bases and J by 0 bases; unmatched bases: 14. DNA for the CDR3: TGTGCCAGCAGCCAGACTAGCAGTCACAGAACTAGCACAGATACGCAGTATTTT. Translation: CASSQTSSHRTSTDTQYF.

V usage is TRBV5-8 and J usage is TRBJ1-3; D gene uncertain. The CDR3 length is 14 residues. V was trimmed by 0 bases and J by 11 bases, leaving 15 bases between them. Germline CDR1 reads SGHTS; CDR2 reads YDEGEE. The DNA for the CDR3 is TGTGCCAGCAGCTTGGGACCCCAGAGTGCGCCCATATATTTT. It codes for CASSLGPQSAPIYF.

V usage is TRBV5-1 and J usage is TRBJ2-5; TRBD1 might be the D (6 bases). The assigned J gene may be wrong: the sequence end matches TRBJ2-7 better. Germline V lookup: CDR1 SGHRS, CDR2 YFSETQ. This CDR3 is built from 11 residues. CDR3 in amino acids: CASSEGVEQYF. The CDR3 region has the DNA TGCGCCAGCAGCGAGGGGGTCGAGCAGTACTTC.

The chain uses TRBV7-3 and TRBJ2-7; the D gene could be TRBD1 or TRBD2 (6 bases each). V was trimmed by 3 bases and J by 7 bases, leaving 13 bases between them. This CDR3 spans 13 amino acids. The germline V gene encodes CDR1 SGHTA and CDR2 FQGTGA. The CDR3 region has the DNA TGTGCCAGCAGCTTTAAAGGGGGAGGAGAGCAGTACTTC. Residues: CASSFKGGGEQYF.

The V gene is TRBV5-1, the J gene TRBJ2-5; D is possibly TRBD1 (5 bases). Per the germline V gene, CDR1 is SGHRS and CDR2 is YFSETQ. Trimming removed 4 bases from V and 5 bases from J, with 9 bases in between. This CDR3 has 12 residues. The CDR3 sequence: CASSEQGETQYF. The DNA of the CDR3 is TGCGCCAGCAGCGAGCAGGGTGAGACCCAGTACTTC.

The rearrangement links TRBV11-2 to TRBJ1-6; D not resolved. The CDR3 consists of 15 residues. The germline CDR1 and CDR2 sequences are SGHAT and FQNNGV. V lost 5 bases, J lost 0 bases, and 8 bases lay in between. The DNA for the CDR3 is TGTGCCAGCAGCACTAGGAGCTCCTATAATTCACCCCTCCACTTT. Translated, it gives CASSTRSSYNSPLHF.

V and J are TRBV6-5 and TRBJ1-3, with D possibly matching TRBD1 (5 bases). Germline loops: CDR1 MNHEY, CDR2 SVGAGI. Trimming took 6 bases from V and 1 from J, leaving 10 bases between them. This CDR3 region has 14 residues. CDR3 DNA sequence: TGTGCCAGCAGCCCAGCAGGGTCTGGAAACACCATATATTTT. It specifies CASSPAGSGNTIYF.

CDR3 nucleotides: TGTGCCAGCAGTTTTGGGACAGCTAAAGAGACCCAGTACTTC. Encoded protein: CASSFGTAKETQYF. J is TRBJ2-5 and V is TRBV7-9, with 7 bases matching TRBD1. J gave up 3 bases and V 6 bases, and 7 bases lay outside the gene matches. The CDR3 has 14 amino acids. CDR1 SEHNR and CDR2 FQNEAQ come from the germline V gene (reference sequence).

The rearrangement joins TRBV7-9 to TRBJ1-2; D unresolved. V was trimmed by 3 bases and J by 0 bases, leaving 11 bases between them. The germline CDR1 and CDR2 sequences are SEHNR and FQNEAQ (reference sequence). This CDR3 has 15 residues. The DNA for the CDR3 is TGTGCCAGCAGCTTGGGAGGAGGGACTAACTATGGCTACACCTTC. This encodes CASSLGGGTNYGYTF. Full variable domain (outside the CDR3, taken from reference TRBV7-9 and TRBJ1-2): DTGVSQNPRHKITKRGQNVTFRCDPISEHNRLYWYRQTLGQGPEFLTYFQNEAQLEKSRLLSDRFSAERPKGSFSTLEIQRTEQGDSAMYLCASSLGGGTNYGYTFGSGTRLTVV.